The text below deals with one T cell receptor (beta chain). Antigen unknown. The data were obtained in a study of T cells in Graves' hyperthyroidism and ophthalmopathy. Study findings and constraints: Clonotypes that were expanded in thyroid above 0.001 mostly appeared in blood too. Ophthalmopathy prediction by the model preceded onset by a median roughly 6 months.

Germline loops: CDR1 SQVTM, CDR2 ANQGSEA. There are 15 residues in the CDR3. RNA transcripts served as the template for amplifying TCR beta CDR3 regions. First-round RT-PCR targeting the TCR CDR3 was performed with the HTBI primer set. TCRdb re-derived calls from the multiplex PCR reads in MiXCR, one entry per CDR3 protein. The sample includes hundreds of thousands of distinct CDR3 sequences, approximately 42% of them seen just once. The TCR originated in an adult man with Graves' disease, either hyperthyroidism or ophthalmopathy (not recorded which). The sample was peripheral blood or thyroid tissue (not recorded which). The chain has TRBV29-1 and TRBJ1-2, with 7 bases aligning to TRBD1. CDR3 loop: CASSLTGDRGDGYTF. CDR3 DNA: TGCGCCAGCAGCTTAACAGGGGATCGAGGCGATGGCTACACCTTC.